Shown below are 21 T cell receptor beta chains from a single sample sequenced in a study of shared clonotypes between healthy human individuals. Terminally differentiated effector memory CD45RA+ cells were excluded by CCR7 positive selection of CD45RO-negative cells. Here immunoSEQ multiplex PCR was the method, and the copy in TCRdb shows in-frame clones only, minus some. The table records under 1 million clones, 85% to 95% of them present only once. The specimen was naive CD8+ T cells sorted from blood. These receptors all come from a man aged 25-45 years in good health.

The chain is built from TRBV2 and TRBJ2-7; D gene unclear. CDR3 length equals 14 residues. Germline V gene lookup returns CDR1 SNHLY and CDR2 FYNNEI. Trimming removed 3 bases from V and 7 bases from J, with 16 bases in between. The CDR3 loop reads CASSEGYSRGEQYF. The DNA of the CDR3 is TGTGCCAGCAGTGAGGGTTACTCCCGCGGAGAGCAGTACTTC.

V is TRBV25-1 and J is TRBJ1-1; D is perhaps TRBD1 (6 bases). CDR1 and CDR2 (germline): MGHDK, SYGVNS. The germline V and J ends were trimmed by 1 base and 1 base, with 10 bases remaining between them. This CDR3 contains 15 residues. CDR3 DNA sequence: TGTGCCAGCAGTGAATTGGGACAAAAGAACACTGAAGCTTTCTTT. Residues: CASSELGQKNTEAFF.

This clone showed up just once. The CDR3 DNA is TGTGCCAGCAGTGCAGGGACTCCGGTCACTGAAGCTTTCTTT. Translated, it gives CASSAGTPVTEAFF. This chain uses TRBV6-5 with TRBJ1-1; possibly TRBD1 for D (5 bases). Trimming cost V 5 bases and J 4 bases, with 14 bases left between them. In germline, CDR1 is MNHEY, CDR2 SVGAGI. The CDR3 runs to 14 residues.

This clone appeared once. The chain has TRBV27 and TRBJ2-7, with 11 bases identical to TRBD2. Germline CDR1 MNHEY, CDR2 SMNVEV (reference sequence). The CDR3 loop spans 18 amino acids. The J segment lost 5 bases and the V segment lost 4 bases, leaving 16 bases of the junction unmatched. The CDR3 bases are TGTGCCAGCAGTTCGACTAGCGGGACTGAACCTTCAGAGCACGAGCAGTACTTC. Translating it yields CASSSTSGTEPSEHEQYF.

V gene TRBV18 combines with J gene TRBJ2-7; 7 nucleotides match TRBD1. In germline, CDR1 is KGHSH, CDR2 LQKENI. The CDR3 runs 16 residues. V shed 2 bases and J 0 bases; nucleotides not matched to a gene: 7. This chain's CDR3 is CASSPDDRAHSYEQYF. CDR3 sequence (DNA): TGTGCCAGCTCACCAGACGACAGGGCACACTCCTACGAGCAGTACTTC. The full variable domain, in which reference TRBV18 and TRBJ2-7 provide the parts outside the CDR3, is NAGVMQNPRHLVRRRGQEARLRCSPMKGHSHVYWYRQLPEEGLKFMVYLQKENIIDESGMPKERFSAEFPKEGPSILRIQQVVRGDSAAYFCASSPDDRAHSYEQYFGPGTRLTVT.

The V and J genes are TRBV4-3 and TRBJ2-4; D possibly matches TRBD1 or TRBD2 (6 bases each). Germline V gives CDR1 LGHNA, CDR2 YSLEER. V gave up 2 bases and J gave up 0 bases, with 26 bases separating them. This CDR3 contains 21 residues. The CDR3 coding sequence is TGCGCCAGCAGCCAACCCGGGAGTGGGGGCTTAGAGCCCCTAGCCAAAAACATTCAGTACTTC. It is translated as CASSQPGSGGLEPLAKNIQYF.

This chain links TRBV19 with TRBJ1-5; D uncertain. Trimming stripped 3 bases from V and 4 bases from J, with 13 bases between. The CDR3 extends over 15 amino acids. CDR1 is LNHDA and CDR2 is SQIVND in the germline V gene (reference sequence). CDR3 sequence reads: CASSMRPGRNQPQHF. CDR3 in DNA: TGTGCCAGTAGTATGAGACCCGGACGGAATCAGCCCCAGCATTTT.

The gene calls are TRBV4-3 and TRBJ2-2; 7 nucleotides align to TRBD1. This CDR3 is built from 14 residues. The J segment lost 4 bases and the V segment lost 3 bases, leaving 2 bases of the junction unmatched. CDR1 and CDR2 from the germline V gene are LGHNA and YSLEER. The DNA for the CDR3 is TGCGCCAGCAGCCAGGACAGGACCACCGGGGAGCTGTTTTTT. This encodes CASSQDRTTGELFF.

The chain uses TRBV4-3 and TRBJ1-1; D gene unclear. Trimming took 1 base from V and 0 from J, leaving 9 bases between them. From germline, CDR1 is LGHNA and CDR2 YSLEER. The CDR3 covers 15 residues. The CDR3 DNA sequence: TGCGCCAGCAGCCAAGGCGGGCAAATGAACACTGAAGCTTTCTTT. This sequence encodes CASSQGGQMNTEAFF.

This clone occurred once. The V gene is TRBV29-1, the J gene TRBJ2-2; D remains unclear. The V gene's germline CDR1 is SQVTM and CDR2 ANQGSEA. V was cut by 7 bases and J by 1 base, with 10 bases left in between. The CDR3 sequence is 13 residues long. The CDR3 sequence: CSGAEQNTGELFF. CDR3 bases: TGCAGCGGGGCCGAGCAGAACACCGGGGAGCTGTTTTTT.

The V and J genes are TRBV30 and TRBJ2-3; TRBD2 matches 8 bases. Losses at the gene ends were 0 bases for V and 4 bases for J; bases not matched to a gene: 6. CDR1 is GTSNPN, CDR2 SVGIG, per germline (reference sequence). CDR3 length: 15 residues. Here the CDR3 DNA reads TGTGCCTGGAGTGTACGAGCGGGAGTCCCAGATACGCAGTATTTT. Encoded protein: CAWSVRAGVPDTQYF.

The chain recombines TRBV7-9 with TRBJ2-1, with 7 positions matching TRBD1. V was clipped by 9 bases and J by 4 bases; unmatched bases: 9. Germline V CDR1 and CDR2: SEHNR, FQNEAQ (reference sequence). This CDR3 has 14 amino acids. The CDR3 spells CASNRDSNYNEQFF. CDR3 nucleotide sequence: TGTGCCAGTAACCGGGACAGCAATTACAATGAGCAGTTCTTC.

Remarks on this clone: Other DNA sequences in the sample encode the same CDR3. CDR3 sequence: CASSFDRTYEQYF. The CDR3 nucleotides read TGTGCCAGCAGTTTCGACAGGACCTACGAGCAGTACTTC. The chain recombines TRBV5-4 with TRBJ2-7, with a weak D call TRBD1 (6 bases). With 5 bases removed from V and 2 bases from J, the gap between germline ends came to 11 bases. From germline, CDR1 is SGHNT and CDR2 YYREEE (reference sequence). CDR3 length equals 13 residues.

This chain uses TRBV29-1 with TRBJ1-4; possible D gene TRBD1, 6 bases. The CDR3 has 14 residues. V lost 6 bases, J lost 11 bases, and 22 bases lay in between. Germline V gene lookup returns CDR1 SQVTM and CDR2 ANQGSEA. The DNA of the CDR3 is TGCAGCGTGGGCGCGGACAGCAATGAGGAGAAACTGTTTTTT. Translating it yields CSVGADSNEEKLFF. The complete variable domain, with remaining parts taken from reference TRBV29-1 and TRBJ1-4, reads SAVISQKPSRDICQRGTSLTIQCQVDSQVTMMFWYRQQPGQSLTLIATANQGSEATYESGFVIDKFPISRPNLTFSTLTVSNMSPEDSSIYLCSVGADSNEEKLFFGSGTQLSVL.

The chain combines TRBV7-8 with TRBJ2-7, with a possible D match to TRBD2 (6 bases). CDR1 is SGHVS, CDR2 FQNEAQ, per germline. Trimming shortened V by 1 base and J by 10 bases, and 11 bases separated the two germline ends. The CDR3 contains 12 residues. The CDR3 DNA reads TGTGCCAGCAGCTTAGTGGGGCGGGAACAGTACTTC. Translation: CASSLVGREQYF.

Regarding this clone: At one end, the junction sequence differs from germline, possibly due to a read error. The rearrangement uses TRBV7-7 and TRBJ2-7, with 10 bases fitting TRBD1. CDR3 length: 14 residues. Per germline, CDR1 SSHAT and CDR2 FNYEAQ (reference sequence). The CDR3 region is CASSLADRGWEQYF. DNA for the CDR3: TGTGCTAGCAGCTTAGCGGACAGGGGGTGGGAGCAGTACTTC. The whole variable domain, remainder taken from reference TRBV7-7 and TRBJ2-7, is GAGVSQSPRYKVTKRGQDVTLRCDPISSHATLYWYQQALGQGPEFLTYFNYEAQPDKSGLPSDRFSAERPEGSISTLTIQRTEQRDSAMYRCASSLADRGWEQYFGPGTRLTVT.

This chain links TRBV4-1 with TRBJ2-3, with TRBD2 matching over 8 bases. V lost 0 bases to trimming and J lost 4 bases; unmatched junction nucleotides: 9. The CDR3 consists of 17 residues. Germline V gene sequence: CDR1 MGHRA, CDR2 YSYEKL. CDR3 loop: CASSQEIGGRPADTQYF. The DNA of the CDR3 is TGCGCCAGCAGCCAAGAAATTGGCGGGAGGCCGGCAGATACGCAGTATTTT.

V gene TRBV6-6 combines with J gene TRBJ2-3, with 8 bases aligning to TRBD1. Per the germline V gene, CDR1 is MNHNY and CDR2 is SVGAGI (reference sequence). The CDR3 consists of 16 residues. V lost 5 bases to trimming and J lost 4 bases; unmatched junction nucleotides: 11. CDR3 protein: CASSGPDRVGADTQYF. CDR3 sequence (DNA): TGTGCCAGCAGTGGGCCGGACAGGGTCGGAGCAGATACGCAGTATTTT.

The chain carries TRBV29-1 and TRBJ1-2; the match to TRBD1 covers 7 bases. CDR1 is SQVTM and CDR2 is ANQGSEA in the germline V gene. The CDR3 has 11 residues. The trim removed 7 bases at V and 8 bases at J, leaving 7 bases unmatched. CDR3 residues: CSARDREGYTF. The CDR3 bases are TGCAGCGCTCGAGACAGGGAAGGCTACACCTTC.

The chain joins TRBV7-9 to TRBJ2-1, with D perhaps matching TRBD2 (6 bases). Trimming pared 5 bases from V and 7 bases from J, leaving 15 bases between. Germline V gene data show CDR1 as SEHNR and CDR2 as FQNEAQ (reference sequence). This CDR3 is 14 amino acids long. CDR3 loop: CASSHPGAQNEQFF. The DNA for the CDR3 is TGTGCCAGCAGCCACCCGGGAGCTCAAAATGAGCAGTTCTTC. Full variable domain (rest looked up from reference TRBV7-9 and TRBJ2-1): DTGVSQNPRHKITKRGQNVTFRCDPISEHNRLYWYRQTLGQGPEFLTYFQNEAQLEKSRLLSDRFSAERPKGSFSTLEIQRTEQGDSAMYLCASSHPGAQNEQFFGPGTRLTVL.

This chain joins TRBV27 and TRBJ2-7, with D perhaps given as TRBD1 or TRBD2 (5 bases each). Germline assignment: CDR1 MNHEY and CDR2 SMNVEV (reference sequence). This CDR3 is built from 14 residues. V was clipped by 5 bases and J by 1 base, with 12 bases between them. The CDR3 protein is CASSPGRESYEQYF. The DNA of the CDR3 is TGTGCCAGCAGTCCGGGACGGGAATCCTACGAGCAGTACTTC.